The rows below give T cell receptor beta chains drawn from one sample of a study of CD8 T cells in ankylosing spondylitis. TCRdb fed the 5' RACE reads into MiXCR, producing one record per CDR3 protein. This sample has fewer than 35,000 distinct CDR3 sequences; around 14% occur once, and the top ten carry 35% to 45%. Sequenced: blood. Receptor source: a male donor with ankylosing spondylitis or in good health (not recorded which). Both conserved end residues are part of each CDR3. The D gene is left open where the match is weak. Only part of the rows carry a size: once, few, many, or a class if the clone is expanded.

J,size,V,D,CDR3,DNA
TRBJ2-2,few,TRBV7-2,NA,CASSLGLGNTGELFF,TGTGCCAGCAGCCTTGGGTTGGGAAACACCGGGGAGCTGTTTTTT
TRBJ2-4,few,TRBV20-1,TRBD1,CSASGGAWVDIQYF,TGCAGTGCTTCAGGGGGCGCGTGGGTGGACATTCAGTACTTC
TRBJ1-5,NA,TRBV4-1,NA,CASSPPSQGGQPQHF,TGCGCCAGCAGCCCCCCCTCTCAGGGTGGCCAGCCCCAGCATTTT
TRBJ2-2,NA,TRBV20-1,NA,CSAKQNTGELFF,TGCAGTGCTAAGCAAAACACCGGGGAGCTGTTTTTT
TRBJ2-5,few,TRBV28,TRBD2,CASSLSGGLETQYF,TGTGCCAGCAGTTTAAGCGGGGGGCTGGAGACCCAGTACTTC
TRBJ2-1,few,TRBV20-1,NA,CSAAASYNEQFF,TGCAGTGCTGCTGCCTCCTACAATGAGCAGTTCTTC
TRBJ2-3,many,TRBV5-1,NA,CASSPGNTRTDTQYF,TGCGCCAGCAGCCCCGGAAACACCCGCACAGATACGCAGTATTTT
TRBJ2-1,few,TRBV29-1,NA,CSVGSGAYEQFF,TGCAGCGTTGGGTCCGGGGCCTATGAGCAGTTCTTC
TRBJ2-7,few,TRBV5-5,NA,CASSRSVIRIAVKSYEQYF,TGTGCCAGCAGCCGCTCGGTTATTCGGATAGCGGTTAAATCCTACGAGCAGTACTTC
TRBJ2-2,many,TRBV5-1,TRBD1,CASSEGQGFGELFF,TGCGCCAGCAGCGAGGGACAGGGGTTCGGGGAGCTGTTTTTT
TRBJ1-5,NA,TRBV7-9,NA,CVSSPPLGPQHF,TGTGTCAGCAGCCCACCCCTTGGACCCCAGCATTTT
TRBJ2-3,NA,TRBV7-9,TRBD1,CASSFGQVSTDTQYF,TGTGCCAGCAGCTTCGGACAGGTCAGCACAGATACGCAGTATTTT
TRBJ2-1,few,TRBV7-9,TRBD2,CASSSRGLAGSEQFF,TGTGCCAGCAGCTCCCGAGGACTAGCGGGAAGTGAGCAGTTCTTC
TRBJ2-3,few,TRBV12-3/TRBV12-4,TRBD1,CASSYLGTGRTDTQYF,TGTGCCAGCAGTTACCTTGGGACAGGGCGCACAGATACGCAGTATTTT
TRBJ2-2,NA,TRBV27,NA,CASTDGKTNTGELFF,TGTGCCAGCACCGACGGGAAAACGAACACCGGGGAGCTGTTTTTT
TRBJ2-5,few,TRBV7-2,NA,CASSLGTRETQYF,TGTGCCAGCAGCTTAGGGACCCGAGAGACCCAGTACTTC
TRBJ2-1,NA,TRBV7-9,NA,CASSFTRNEQFF,TGTGCCAGCAGCTTCACCAGAAATGAGCAGTTCTTC
TRBJ1-4,few,TRBV12-3/TRBV12-4,NA,CASSLTEYNEKLFF,TGTGCCAGCAGTTTAACAGAGTATAATGAAAAACTGTTTTTT
TRBJ2-3,few,TRBV5-1,NA,CASSPGGWTDTQYF,TGCGCCAGCAGCCCGGGGGGCTGGACAGATACGCAGTATTTT
TRBJ2-3,few,TRBV4-1,NA,CASSQLHTDTQYF,TGCGCCAGCAGCCAACTACACACAGATACGCAGTATTTT
TRBJ1-6,NA,TRBV6-5,TRBD1,CASSYNRGENSPLHF,TGTGCCAGCAGTTACAACAGGGGCGAGAATTCACCCCTCCACTTT
TRBJ1-1,NA,TRBV28,TRBD1,CASSYWQGAGNTEAFF,TGTGCCAGCAGTTACTGGCAGGGGGCGGGAAACACTGAAGCTTTCTTT
TRBJ2-2,few,TRBV24-1,NA,CATSDYAGSTGELFF,TGTGCCACCAGTGATTATGCGGGTTCCACCGGGGAGCTGTTTTTT
TRBJ2-2,many,TRBV29-1,TRBD1,CSVRTGPGELFF,TGCAGCGTGAGGACAGGGCCCGGGGAGCTGTTTTTT
TRBJ2-3,few,TRBV27,TRBD2,CASSLVAGESDTQYF,TGTGCCAGCAGTTTGGTAGCGGGAGAGTCAGATACGCAGTATTTT
TRBJ1-2,once,TRBV28,NA,CASSLVRREEDGYTF,TGTGCCAGCAGTTTAGTCCGCAGGGAAGAGGATGGCTACACCTTC
TRBJ1-1,many,TRBV12-3/TRBV12-4,NA,CASSLGGRENTEAFF,TGTGCCAGCAGTTTAGGGGGGCGGGAGAACACTGAAGCTTTCTTT
TRBJ2-3,NA,TRBV28,NA,CASSPSASPQYF,TGTGCCAGCAGCCCCTCTGCTAGCCCGCAGTATTTT
TRBJ2-5,NA,TRBV29-1,TRBD2,CSVKTSGRALETQYF,TGCAGCGTAAAGACTAGCGGGAGGGCCTTGGAGACCCAGTACTTC
TRBJ1-1,NA,TRBV7-3,NA,CASSLLGANTEAFF,TGTGCCAGCAGCTTATTGGGGGCGAACACTGAAGCTTTCTTT
TRBJ2-2,few,TRBV6-2/TRBV6-3,TRBD1,CASSYARGPGELFF,TGTGCCAGCAGTTACGCCAGGGGGCCCGGGGAGCTGTTTTTT
TRBJ1-3,few,TRBV29-1,TRBD1,CSAYSGTGGNTIYF,TGCAGCGCCTATTCCGGGACAGGGGGAAACACCATATATTTT
TRBJ2-3,NA,TRBV29-1,TRBD2,CSSSGGARTDTQYF,TGCAGCTCTAGCGGGGGGGCAAGGACAGATACGCAGTATTTT
TRBJ2-1,few,TRBV28,TRBD1,CASSAGTGSSYNEQFF,TGTGCCAGCAGTGCTGGGACAGGGTCGTCCTACAATGAGCAGTTCTTC
TRBJ1-4,NA,TRBV11-2,NA,CASSLGFQSGKLFF,TGTGCCAGCAGCTTAGGTTTCCAGTCAGGAAAACTGTTTTTT
TRBJ2-5,few,TRBV7-9,NA,CASSPKPQETQYF,TGTGCCAGCAGCCCAAAGCCCCAAGAGACCCAGTACTTC
TRBJ2-1,once,TRBV12-3/TRBV12-4,NA,CASSLTGRADEQFF,TGTGCCAGCAGTTTAACGGGGCGGGCAGATGAGCAGTTCTTC
TRBJ2-3,few,TRBV5-1,TRBD2,CASSWPSGGATDTQYF,TGCGCCAGCAGCTGGCCTAGCGGGGGGGCGACAGATACGCAGTATTTT
TRBJ2-1,NA,TRBV29-1,NA,CSVVRDEQFF,TGCAGCGTTGTTCGCGATGAGCAGTTCTTC
TRBJ2-5,NA,TRBV7-2,NA,CASSRRPSHLQETQYF,TGTGCCAGCAGCCGGAGGCCTAGTCATCTCCAAGAGACCCAGTACTTC
TRBJ2-3,NA,TRBV7-2,NA,CASSPRGGPSTDTQYF,TGTGCCAGCAGCCCTCGTGGGGGCCCTAGCACAGATACGCAGTATTTT
TRBJ1-4,NA,TRBV28,NA,CASIPAGANEKLFF,TGTGCCAGCATTCCCGCCGGGGCTAATGAAAAACTGTTTTTT
TRBJ2-2,NA,TRBV5-1,TRBD1,CASSPGTGVNTGELFF,TGCGCCAGCAGCCCCGGGACAGGGGTGAACACCGGGGAGCTGTTTTTT
TRBJ2-5,few,TRBV29-1,TRBD2,CTSSGGTQETQYF,TGCACGTCGAGCGGGGGCACTCAGGAGACCCAGTACTTC
TRBJ2-1,NA,TRBV5-1,TRBD1,CASSSGVDRGRNEQFF,TGCGCCAGCAGCTCGGGGGTGGACAGGGGGCGCAATGAGCAGTTCTTC
TRBJ2-4,NA,TRBV5-5,NA,CASSLENGKKNIQYF,TGTGCCAGCAGCTTGGAAAACGGGAAAAAAAACATTCAGTACTTC
TRBJ2-2,NA,TRBV7-6,NA,CASSLAGDVTGELFF,TGTGCCAGCAGCTTAGCGGGGGACGTCACCGGGGAGCTGTTTTTT
TRBJ2-3,NA,TRBV3-1,TRBD1,CASSLTGQGPDTQYF,TGTGCCAGCAGCCTCACGGGACAGGGACCAGATACGCAGTATTTT
TRBJ2-2,NA,TRBV12-3/TRBV12-4,NA,CASSLSRESGELFF,TGTGCCAGCAGTTTATCAAGGGAGAGTGGGGAGCTGTTTTTT